The T cell receptor (beta chain) under discussion was sequenced for a study of lymphopenia after photon versus proton radiotherapy. The study, taken as a whole, reports: Oligoclonal CD8+ Temra expansion after nadir drove photon patients' diversity drop. Proton therapy kept repertoires fairly stable, unlike photons, which gained effector/memory cells. A bigger post-nadir fall in TCR diversity correlated inversely with survival time in deceased patients.

TCRdb keeps only in-frame clones here, not all; method: immunoSEQ multiplex PCR. The table records some 38,000 clones, 92% of them present only once. V shed 0 bases and J shed 3 bases, with 7 bases lying between them. The CDR3 spans 14 residues. Germline V CDR1 and CDR2: SGHVS, FQNEAQ. This clone appeared a single time. Its specificity is not known. This sequence was found in a man aged 60 to 75 with cholangiocarcinoma. The chain recombines TRBV7-8 with TRBJ2-3, with no clear D. Sequencing used peripheral blood, obtained from a patient treated with photon-based radiotherapy. This CDR3 reads CASSLALGTDTQYF. CDR3 in DNA: TGTGCCAGCAGCTTAGCGCTGGGAACAGATACGCAGTATTTT.